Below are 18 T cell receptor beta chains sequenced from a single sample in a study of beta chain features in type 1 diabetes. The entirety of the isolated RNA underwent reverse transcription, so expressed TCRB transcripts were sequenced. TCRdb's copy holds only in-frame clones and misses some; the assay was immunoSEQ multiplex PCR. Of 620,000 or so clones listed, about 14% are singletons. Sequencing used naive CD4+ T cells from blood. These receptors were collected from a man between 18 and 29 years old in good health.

The CDR3 is CASSVAMAEETQYF. CDR3 in DNA: TGTGCCAGCAGCGTAGCGATGGCAGAAGAGACCCAGTACTTC. The chain is built from TRBV9 and TRBJ2-5; D uncertain. With 0 bases removed from V and 3 bases from J, the gap between germline ends came to 9 bases. This CDR3 is 14 amino acids long. Germline V gene data show CDR1 as SGDLS and CDR2 as YYNGEE.

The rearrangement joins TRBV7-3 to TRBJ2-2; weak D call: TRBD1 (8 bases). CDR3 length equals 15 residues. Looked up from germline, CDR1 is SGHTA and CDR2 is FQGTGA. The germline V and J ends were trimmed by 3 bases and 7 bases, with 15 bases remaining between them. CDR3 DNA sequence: TGTGCCAGCAGCTTCTGGACAGGGAGGGGCGGGGAGCTGTTTTTT. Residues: CASSFWTGRGGELFF.

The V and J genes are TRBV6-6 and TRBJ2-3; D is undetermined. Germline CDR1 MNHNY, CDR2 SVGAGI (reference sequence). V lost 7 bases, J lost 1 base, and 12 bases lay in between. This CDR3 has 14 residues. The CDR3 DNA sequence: TGTGCCAGCACCTCGACACCCCGCACAGATACGCAGTATTTT. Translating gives CASTSTPRTDTQYF.

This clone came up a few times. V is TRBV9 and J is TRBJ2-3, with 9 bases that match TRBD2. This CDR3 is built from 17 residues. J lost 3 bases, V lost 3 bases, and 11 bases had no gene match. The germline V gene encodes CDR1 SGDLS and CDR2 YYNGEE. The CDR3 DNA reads TGTGCCAGCAGCGCCCATCTAGCGGGGTTAGTAACAGATACGCAGTATTTT. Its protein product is CASSAHLAGLVTDTQYF.

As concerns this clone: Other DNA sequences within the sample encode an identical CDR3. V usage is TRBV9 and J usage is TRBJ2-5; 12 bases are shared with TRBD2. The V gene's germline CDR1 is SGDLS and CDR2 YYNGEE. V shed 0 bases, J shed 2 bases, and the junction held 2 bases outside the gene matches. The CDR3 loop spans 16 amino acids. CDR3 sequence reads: CASSVALAGGQETQYF. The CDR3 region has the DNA TGTGCCAGCAGCGTAGCTCTAGCGGGGGGGCAAGAGACCCAGTACTTC.

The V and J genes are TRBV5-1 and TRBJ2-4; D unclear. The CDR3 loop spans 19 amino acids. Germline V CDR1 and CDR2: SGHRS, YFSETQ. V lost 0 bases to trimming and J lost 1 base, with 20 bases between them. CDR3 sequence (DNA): TGCGCCAGCAGCTTGGAACCAGGTCTTGAAAACTTGGCCAAAAACATTCAGTACTTC. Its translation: CASSLEPGLENLAKNIQYF.

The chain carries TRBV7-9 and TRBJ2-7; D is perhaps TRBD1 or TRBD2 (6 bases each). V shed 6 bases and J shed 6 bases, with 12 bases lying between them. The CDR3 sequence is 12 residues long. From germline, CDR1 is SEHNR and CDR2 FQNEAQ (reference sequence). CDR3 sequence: CASRSQGGEQYF. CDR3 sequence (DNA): TGTGCCAGCAGATCACAGGGAGGCGAGCAGTACTTC. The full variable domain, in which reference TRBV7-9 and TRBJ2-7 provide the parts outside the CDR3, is DTGVSQNPRHKITKRGQNVTFRCDPISEHNRLYWYRQTLGQGPEFLTYFQNEAQLEKSRLLSDRFSAERPKGSFSTLEIQRTEQGDSAMYLCASRSQGGEQYFGPGTRLTVT.

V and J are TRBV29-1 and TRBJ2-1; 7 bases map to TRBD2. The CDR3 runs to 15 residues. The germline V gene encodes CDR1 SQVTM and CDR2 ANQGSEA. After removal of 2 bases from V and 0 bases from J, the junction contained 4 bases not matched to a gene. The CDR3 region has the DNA TGCAGCGTTGAATCGGGCGGGAGCTCCTACAATGAGCAGTTCTTC. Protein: CSVESGGSSYNEQFF.

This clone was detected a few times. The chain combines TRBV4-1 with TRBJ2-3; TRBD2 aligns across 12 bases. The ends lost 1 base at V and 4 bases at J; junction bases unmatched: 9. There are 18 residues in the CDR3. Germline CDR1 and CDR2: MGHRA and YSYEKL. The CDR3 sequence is CASSQGGSTSGRSDTQYF. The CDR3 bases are TGCGCCAGCAGCCAAGGAGGCTCGACTAGCGGGAGATCAGATACGCAGTATTTT.

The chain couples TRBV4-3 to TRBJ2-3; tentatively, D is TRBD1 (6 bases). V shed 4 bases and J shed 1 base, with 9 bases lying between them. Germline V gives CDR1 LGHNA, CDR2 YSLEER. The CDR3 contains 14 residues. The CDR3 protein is CASSRTGRTDTQYF. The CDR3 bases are TGCGCCAGCAGCCGCACAGGGCGCACAGATACGCAGTATTTT.

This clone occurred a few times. CDR3 sequence: CSVPSGTGTYEQYF. The CDR3 bases are TGCAGCGTTCCCTCTGGGACAGGGACCTACGAGCAGTACTTC. This sequence joins TRBV29-1 and TRBJ2-7; 9 nucleotides align to TRBD1. CDR1 SQVTM and CDR2 ANQGSEA come from the germline V gene. There are 14 residues in the CDR3. Germline trimming cut 5 bases from V and 2 bases from J; bases unmatched to any gene: 7.

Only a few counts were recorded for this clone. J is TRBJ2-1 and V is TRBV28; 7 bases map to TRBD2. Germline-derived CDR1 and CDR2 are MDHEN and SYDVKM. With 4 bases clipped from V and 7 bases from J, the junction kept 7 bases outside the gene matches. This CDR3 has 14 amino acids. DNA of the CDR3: TGTGCCAGCAGTTCGGGCGGGAGTTTGAATGAGCAGTTCTTC. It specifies CASSSGGSLNEQFF.

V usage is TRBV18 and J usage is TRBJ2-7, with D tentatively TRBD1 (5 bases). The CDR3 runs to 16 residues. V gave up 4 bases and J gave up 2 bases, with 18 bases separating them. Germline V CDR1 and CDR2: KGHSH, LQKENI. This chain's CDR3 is CASSRGFGHFTYEQYF. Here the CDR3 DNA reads TGTGCCAGCTCACGAGGATTCGGACATTTCACCTACGAGCAGTACTTC.

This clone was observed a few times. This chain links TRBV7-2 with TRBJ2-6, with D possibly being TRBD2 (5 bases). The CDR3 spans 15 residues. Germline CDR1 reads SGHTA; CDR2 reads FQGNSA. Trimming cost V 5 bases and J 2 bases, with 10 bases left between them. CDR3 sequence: CASSLFGAGANVLTF. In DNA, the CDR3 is TGTGCCAGCAGCCTCTTCGGGGCTGGGGCCAACGTCCTGACTTTC.

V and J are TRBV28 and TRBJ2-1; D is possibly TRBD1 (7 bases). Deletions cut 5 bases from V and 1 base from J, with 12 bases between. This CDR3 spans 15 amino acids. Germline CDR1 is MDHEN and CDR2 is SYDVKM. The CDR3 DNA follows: TGTGCCAGCAGTCTCCAGGGGGGATCCTACAATGAGCAGTTCTTC. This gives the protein CASSLQGGSYNEQFF.

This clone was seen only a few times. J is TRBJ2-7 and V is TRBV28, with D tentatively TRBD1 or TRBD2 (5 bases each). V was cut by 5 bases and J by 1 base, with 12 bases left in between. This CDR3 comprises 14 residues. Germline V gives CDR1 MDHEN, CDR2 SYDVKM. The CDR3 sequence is CASSTPGRSYEQYF. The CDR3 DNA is TGTGCCAGCAGTACTCCGGGACGGTCCTACGAGCAGTACTTC.

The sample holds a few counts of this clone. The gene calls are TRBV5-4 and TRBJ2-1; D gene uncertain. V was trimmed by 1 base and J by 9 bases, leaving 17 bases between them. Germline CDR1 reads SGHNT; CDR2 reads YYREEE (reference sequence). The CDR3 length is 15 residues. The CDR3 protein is CASSLNLIGGSEQFF. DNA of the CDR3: TGTGCCAGCAGCTTGAACCTCATCGGCGGAAGTGAGCAGTTCTTC.

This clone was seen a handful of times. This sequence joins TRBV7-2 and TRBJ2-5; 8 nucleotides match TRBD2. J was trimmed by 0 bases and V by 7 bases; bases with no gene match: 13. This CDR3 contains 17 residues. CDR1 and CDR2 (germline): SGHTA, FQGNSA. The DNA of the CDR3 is TGTGCCAGCACCCGTATTGGCGGGGGGCCGTACCAAGAGACCCAGTACTTC. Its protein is CASTRIGGGPYQETQYF.